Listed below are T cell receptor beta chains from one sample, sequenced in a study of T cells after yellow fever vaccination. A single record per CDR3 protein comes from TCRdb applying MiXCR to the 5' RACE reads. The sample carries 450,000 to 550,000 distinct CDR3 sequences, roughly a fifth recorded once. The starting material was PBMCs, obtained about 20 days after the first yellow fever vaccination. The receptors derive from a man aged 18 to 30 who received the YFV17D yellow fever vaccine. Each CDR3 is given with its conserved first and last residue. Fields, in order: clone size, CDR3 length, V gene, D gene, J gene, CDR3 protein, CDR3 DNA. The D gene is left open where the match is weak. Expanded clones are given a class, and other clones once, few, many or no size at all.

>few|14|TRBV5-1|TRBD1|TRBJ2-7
CASRAGTGIYEQYF
TGCGCCAGCAGAGCCGGGACAGGGATTTACGAGCAGTACTTC
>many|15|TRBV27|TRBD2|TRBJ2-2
CASRITGTSPGELFF
TGTGCCAGCAGAATTACTGGGACTAGCCCCGGGGAGCTGTTTTTT
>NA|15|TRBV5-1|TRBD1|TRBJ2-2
CASSLGQAWTGELFF
TGCGCCAGCAGCCTAGGACAGGCCTGGACCGGGGAGCTGTTTTTT
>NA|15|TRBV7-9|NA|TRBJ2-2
CASRRGGLGTGELFF
TGTGCCAGCAGGCGAGGGGGGCTCGGCACCGGGGAGCTGTTTTTT
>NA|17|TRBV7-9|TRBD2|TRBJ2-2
CASSLATSGDNTGELFF
TGTGCCAGCAGCTTAGCCACTAGCGGGGACAACACCGGGGAGCTGTTTTTT
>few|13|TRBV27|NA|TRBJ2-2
CASSFSGTGELFF
TGTGCCAGCAGTTTCTCCGGGACCGGGGAGCTGTTTTTT
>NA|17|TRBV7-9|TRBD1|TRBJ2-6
CASSLTGGYSGANVLTF
TGTGCCAGCAGCTTGACAGGGGGGTACTCTGGGGCCAACGTCCTGACTTTC
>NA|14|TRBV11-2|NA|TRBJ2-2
CASALGAWTGELFF
TGTGCCAGCGCCTTAGGGGCGTGGACCGGGGAGCTGTTTTTT
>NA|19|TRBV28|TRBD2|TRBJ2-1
CASSLSLLAGFRSYNEQFF
TGTGCCAGCAGTTTATCTCTACTAGCGGGGTTCCGCTCCTACAATGAGCAGTTCTTC
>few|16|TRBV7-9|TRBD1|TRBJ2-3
CASSLGDRVMADTQYF
TGTGCCAGCAGCTTAGGAGACAGGGTTATGGCAGATACGCAGTATTTT
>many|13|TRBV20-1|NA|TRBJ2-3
CSATGTPGDTQYF
TGCAGTGCTACCGGGACCCCAGGGGATACGCAGTATTTT
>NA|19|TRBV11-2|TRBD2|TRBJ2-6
CASSLRSTSGVSGANVLTF
TGTGCCAGCAGCTTAAGGTCGACTAGCGGCGTCTCTGGGGCCAACGTCCTGACTTTC
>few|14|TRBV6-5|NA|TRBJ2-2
CASSYRDGSGELFF
TGTGCCAGCAGTTACAGGGACGGGAGCGGGGAGCTGTTTTTT
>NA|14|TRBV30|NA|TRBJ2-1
CAWSPGGAYNEQFF
TGTGCCTGGAGTCCGGGGGGCGCCTACAATGAGCAGTTCTTC
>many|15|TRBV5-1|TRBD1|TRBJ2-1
CASSLGQGFYNEQFF
TGCGCCAGCAGCCTCGGACAGGGTTTCTACAATGAGCAGTTCTTC
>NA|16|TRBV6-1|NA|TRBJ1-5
CASSYTPGKANQPQHF
TGTGCCAGCTCGTATACCCCCGGGAAAGCCAATCAGCCCCAGCATTTT
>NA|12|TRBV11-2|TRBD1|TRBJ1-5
CASKRGREPQHF
TGTGCCAGCAAAAGGGGGCGCGAGCCCCAGCATTTT
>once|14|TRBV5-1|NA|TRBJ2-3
CASSLSVLPDTQYF
TGCGCCAGCAGCTTGAGCGTATTGCCAGATACGCAGTATTTT
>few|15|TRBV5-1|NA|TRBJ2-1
CASSLAPGLNNEQFF
TGCGCCAGCAGCTTGGCCCCGGGACTGAACAATGAGCAGTTCTTC
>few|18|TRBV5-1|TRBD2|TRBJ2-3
CANNFDLLRLAGGDTQYF
TGCGCCAACAACTTCGACCTTCTTCGACTAGCGGGGGGAGATACGCAGTATTTT
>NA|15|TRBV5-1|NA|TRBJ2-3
CASSRGGGDGDTQYF
TGCGCCAGCAGCCGAGGAGGTGGGGATGGGGATACGCAGTATTTT
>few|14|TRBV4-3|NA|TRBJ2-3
CASSQGYKRGTQYF
TGCGCCAGCAGCCAAGGATATAAGAGGGGTACGCAGTATTTT
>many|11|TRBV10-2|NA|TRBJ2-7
CASSDMYEQYF
TGCGCCAGCAGTGACATGTACGAGCAGTACTTC
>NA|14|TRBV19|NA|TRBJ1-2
CASSSDISNSGYTF
TGTGCCAGTAGTTCGGACATTTCAAACTCTGGCTACACCTTC
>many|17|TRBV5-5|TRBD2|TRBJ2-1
CASSPRTSGVIWDEQFF
TGTGCCAGCAGCCCTCGGACTAGCGGGGTTATCTGGGATGAGCAGTTCTTC
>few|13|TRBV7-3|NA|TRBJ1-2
CASSPTTGDGYTF
TGTGCCAGCAGCCCGACCACCGGGGATGGCTACACCTTC